The 8 T cell receptor beta chains given below trace back to one sample, sequenced in a study of molecular identifiers for immune sequencing clone quantification. TCRdb analysed the PCR reads with MiXCR anew, one entry per CDR3 protein. The sample carries roughly 630,000 distinct CDR3 sequences, around 25% recorded once. The specimen was naive CD8+ T cells from blood, with Jurkat cell RNA spiked in. Noted subset: FACS-sorted CD8+CD4-CCR7+CD45RA+ naive T cells. These receptors were obtained from a human donor in good health. Some libraries in this study had Jurkat cell RNA spiked in.

This clonotype turned up a few times. The CDR3, as DNA: TGTGCCAGCAGCCCAGGGGGTGACCCGGGCAATCAGCCCCAGCATTTT. This encodes CASSPGGDPGNQPQHF. The genes are TRBV7-9 and TRBJ1-5, with 7 bases matching TRBD1. The CDR3 length is 16 residues. CDR1 and CDR2 (germline): SEHNR, FQNEAQ (reference sequence). After removal of 5 bases from V and 2 bases from J, the junction contained 9 bases not matched to a gene.

As to this clonotype: A much larger clone lies a single base off, so this may be a read error. The CDR3 end shows no conserved phenylalanine or tryptophan, and so a read error is likely. Because the CDR3's place on the DNA is in doubt, the DNA is left out and the CDR3 is given as listed by TCRdb. The chain joins TRBV21-1 to TRBJ2-3. TRBV21-1 is a pseudogene. The CDR3 spans 13 residues, counting both ends. The CDR3: CASSKPSTDTQYS.

This clonotype occurred many times. J is TRBJ2-5 and V is TRBV12-3 or TRBV12-4; 10 bases are shared with TRBD1. With 7 bases clipped from V and 9 bases from J, the junction kept 11 bases outside the gene matches. The CDR3 sequence is 14 residues long. The CDR3 loop is CASIPGQGPMAQYF. The CDR3 coding sequence is TGTGCCAGCATCCCGGGACAGGGGCCTATGGCCCAGTACTTC.

Details on this clonotype: A much larger clonotype is one base distant, so this may be a read error. V usage is TRBV4-3 and J usage is TRBJ1-3; no clear D gene. Germline V lookup: CDR1 LGHNA, CDR2 YSLEER. This CDR3 has 16 residues. V gave up 5 bases and J gave up 2 bases, with 16 bases separating them. CDR3 coding DNA: TGCGCCAGCAGCTCCACTTACAGTATCCCTGGAAACACCATATATTTT. Its protein product is CASSSTYSIPGNTIYF.

This clonotype was recorded at least ten times. The chain joins TRBV6-5 to TRBJ2-4; 13 bases align to TRBD2. The trim removed 5 bases at V and 0 bases at J, leaving 13 bases unmatched. The CDR3 covers 20 residues. Germline V CDR1 and CDR2: MNHEY, SVGAGI. The CDR3: CASSTLSGTSGEPAKNIQYF. For the CDR3, the DNA is TGTGCCAGCAGTACCCTAAGTGGGACTAGCGGGGAACCAGCCAAAAACATTCAGTACTTC.

This clonotype was observed at least ten times. V usage is TRBV9 and J usage is TRBJ2-3, with D perhaps matching TRBD2 (5 bases). The CDR3 is made up of 15 amino acids. V was pared by 0 bases and J by 0 bases, with 8 bases between. Germline V CDR1 and CDR2: SGDLS, YYNGEE. The CDR3 region has the DNA TGTGCCAGCAGCGTAGAGTCGGGGAGCACAGATACGCAGTATTTT. Residues: CASSVESGSTDTQYF.

This rearrangement joins TRBV19 to TRBJ2-7, with TRBD2 matching 7 bases. The CDR3 is 15 residues long. V was pared by 3 bases and J by 3 bases, with 8 bases of the junction left unmatched. Per the germline V gene, CDR1 is LNHDA and CDR2 is SQIVND (reference sequence). The DNA of the CDR3 is TGTGCCAGTAGTATCGGACGGGGGGACTACTACGAGCAGTACTTC. The encoded protein is CASSIGRGDYYEQYF.

About this clonotype: A clone one base away is much larger, so this may be a read error. The chain carries TRBV4-3 and TRBJ2-3, with D tentatively TRBD2 (6 bases). Germline values: CDR1 LGHNA, CDR2 YSLEER. The CDR3 has 15 amino acids. CDR3 residues: CASRQGTRAQGGQYF. CDR3 coding DNA: TGCGCCAGCAGGCAAGGGACTCGGGCGCAGGGAGGGCAGTATTTT.